This is a list of T cell receptor beta chains from one sample in a study of shared clonotypes between healthy human individuals. The table came from immunoSEQ multiplex PCR; TCRdb's copy has only in-frame clones and leaves some out. Seen here are a few million clones, roughly 93% observed once, and the top ten hold 1.5% to 2%. The specimen sequenced was naive CD8+ T cells from PBMCs. These TCRs come from a man aged 18-30 years in good health. Some clones in this sample may be carry-over from other donors' samples. The CDR3 runs from the conserved cysteine through the conserved F or W. A D gene is named only where the DNA matches it firmly. For some rows the clone size is stated as once, few or many, or as a class when expanded; others skip it.

V	D	J	size	CDR3	DNA
TRBV28	TRBD1	TRBJ2-7	NA	CASSSAFRDRGRYEQYF	TGTGCCAGCAGCTCCGCCTTCCGGGACAGGGGCAGATACGAGCAGTACTTC
TRBV15	NA	TRBJ1-1	NA	CATRPSPGDTEAFF	TGTGCCACCCGACCGAGCCCGGGGGACACTGAAGCTTTCTTT
TRBV27	NA	TRBJ2-7	NA	CASSLLDSSYEQYF	TGTGCCAGCAGTTTACTCGACAGCTCCTACGAGCAGTACTTC
TRBV5-6	NA	TRBJ2-1	NA	CASSLVGKVGYNEQFF	TGTGCCAGCAGCTTGGTAGGGAAAGTAGGTTACAATGAGCAGTTCTTC
TRBV6-5	TRBD2	TRBJ2-1	NA	CASSYSTTGGGNEQFF	TGTGCCAGCAGTTACTCGACTACGGGAGGGGGCAATGAGCAGTTCTTC
TRBV5-1	NA	TRBJ2-1	NA	CASSLNSYNEQFF	TGCGCCAGCAGCTTGAATTCCTACAATGAGCAGTTCTTC
TRBV4-1	NA	TRBJ2-7	NA	CASSLRQFSYEQYF	TGCGCCAGCAGCCTCCGACAGTTTTCCTACGAGCAGTACTTC
TRBV28	TRBD2	TRBJ2-7	NA	CASSFTSGSDYEQYF	TGTGCCAGCAGTTTCACTAGCGGGAGTGACTACGAGCAGTACTTC
TRBV7-9	NA	TRBJ1-2	few	CASSPRASDGYTF	TGTGCCAGCAGCCCAAGGGCAAGTGATGGCTACACCTTC
TRBV9	TRBD2	TRBJ2-1	NA	CASSPERGGNEQFF	TGTGCCAGCAGCCCAGAGCGGGGGGGGAATGAGCAGTTCTTC
TRBV10-3	NA	TRBJ2-5	NA	CAISETGEETQYF	TGTGCCATCAGCGAGACAGGAGAAGAGACCCAGTACTTC
TRBV28	NA	TRBJ1-2	few	CASSLSYGYTF	TGTGCCAGCAGTTTGTCGTATGGCTACACCTTC
TRBV7-9	TRBD2	TRBJ2-1	NA	CASSTGTSRSYNEQFF	TGTGCCAGCAGCACCGGGACTAGCCGCTCCTACAATGAGCAGTTCTTC
TRBV29-1	TRBD1	TRBJ2-3	NA	CSVEGTGSTDTQYF	TGCAGCGTTGAAGGGACAGGGAGCACAGATACGCAGTATTTT
TRBV29-1	NA	TRBJ2-1	NA	CSVGGNNEQFF	TGCAGCGTTGGCGGGAACAATGAGCAGTTCTTC
TRBV15	NA	TRBJ1-1	few	CATGSLNTEAFF	TGTGCCACCGGCAGTCTGAACACTGAAGCTTTCTTT
TRBV9	TRBD1	TRBJ1-1	NA	CASSVGDRQGASRNTEAFF	TGTGCCAGCAGCGTAGGGGATCGACAGGGGGCATCTAGGAACACTGAAGCTTTCTTT
TRBV27	NA	TRBJ2-7	NA	CASSPRGGGYEQYF	TGTGCCAGCAGCCCCCGCGGGGGCGGGTACGAGCAGTACTTC
TRBV5-6	TRBD1	TRBJ2-2	once	CASTKGANTGELFF	TGTGCCAGCACTAAGGGGGCCAACACCGGGGAGCTGTTTTTT
TRBV5-1	TRBD1	TRBJ2-7	NA	CASSLTGGGLLSEQYF	TGCGCCAGCAGCTTAACAGGGGGCGGTTTGTTGAGCGAGCAGTACTTC
TRBV28	TRBD1	TRBJ1-2	NA	CASFWTGGLDGYTF	TGTGCCAGCTTTTGGACAGGGGGCTTGGATGGCTACACCTTC
TRBV11-2	NA	TRBJ2-5	once	CASSPLGRLKGGAQYF	TGTGCCAGCAGCCCTTTGGGGAGACTAAAGGGGGGGGCCCAGTACTTC
TRBV19	NA	TRBJ2-7	NA	CASSIGAGTYYEQYF	TGTGCCAGTAGTATAGGGGCCGGGACTTACTACGAGCAGTACTTC
TRBV6-5	TRBD2	TRBJ2-1	NA	CASRGLAGLLGEQFF	TGTGCCAGCAGGGGACTAGCGGGACTTCTGGGGGAGCAGTTCTTC
TRBV28	TRBD2	TRBJ2-1	NA	CASSPVLAGSTGNEQFF	TGTGCCAGCAGTCCGGTGCTAGCGGGCTCAACGGGGAATGAGCAGTTCTTC